The 27 T cell receptor beta chains below come from one sample, sequenced in a study of T-cell memory formation after mild COVID-19. MiXCR, applied by TCRdb to the 5' RACE reads, yields one record per CDR3 protein. The sample has 350,000 to 450,000 distinct CDR3 sequences, 25% to 30% seen once. The sample comprised PBMCs or a T cell subset sorted from them (not recorded which). These receptors originate from an adult woman who had mild COVID-19 (a few samples of this study predate the infection). Cell type and time point are not known.

This chain joins TRBV4-2 and TRBJ2-7, with D uncertain. Germline V CDR1 and CDR2: LGHNA, YNFKEQ. V was trimmed by 0 bases and J by 2 bases, leaving 8 bases between them. The CDR3 totals 14 residues. The CDR3 region is CASSQDVTTYEQYF. As DNA, the CDR3 is TGTGCCAGCAGCCAAGATGTGACAACCTACGAGCAGTACTTC.

This clonotype was detected a few times. This chain links TRBV6-1 with TRBJ2-5; D could derive from TRBD1 or TRBD2 (5 bases each). The CDR3 has 13 residues. Per the germline V gene, CDR1 is MNHNS and CDR2 is SASEGT. The germline V and J ends were trimmed by 6 bases and 3 bases, with 11 bases remaining between them. The CDR3, as DNA: TGTGCCAGCAGGGAGGTAGGGGAAGAGACCCAGTACTTC. Amino acids: CASREVGEETQYF.

The chain employs TRBV25-1 and TRBJ2-4; TRBD2 aligns across 9 bases. Per germline, CDR1 MGHDK and CDR2 SYGVNS. J was trimmed by 6 bases and V by 1 base; bases with no gene match: 4. The CDR3 contains 15 residues. This CDR3 is CASSESLAGINIQYF. In DNA form, the CDR3 reads TGTGCCAGCAGTGAATCTCTAGCGGGGATAAACATTCAGTACTTC.

This clonotype has only a few counts. V gene TRBV2 combines with J gene TRBJ2-1, with TRBD2 matching 8 bases. Germline CDR1 and CDR2: SNHLY and FYNNEI. V gave up 0 bases and J gave up 5 bases; unmatched junction bases: 3. The CDR3 has 15 residues. The CDR3 protein is CASSEAGLGNNEQFF. CDR3 in DNA: TGTGCCAGCAGTGAAGCGGGACTAGGAAACAATGAGCAGTTCTTC.

This clonotype was seen a few times. V usage is TRBV30 and J usage is TRBJ2-7; no definite D call. Trimming took 2 bases from V and 1 from J, leaving 9 bases between them. This CDR3 spans 13 amino acids. Germline V gene data show CDR1 as GTSNPN and CDR2 as SVGIG (reference sequence). As DNA, the CDR3 is TGTGCCTGGAGTAAGCCCGCATCCTACGAGCAGTACTTC. Translation: CAWSKPASYEQYF.

J is TRBJ2-2 and V is TRBV29-1, with TRBD1 as a possible D gene (5 bases). The CDR3 sequence is 15 residues long. CDR1 and CDR2 from the germline V gene are SQVTM and ANQGSEA. The V end was cut by 1 base, the J end by 2 bases, with 11 bases between. Here the CDR3 reads CSVEVQGTNTGELFF. As DNA, the CDR3 is TGCAGCGTTGAAGTCCAGGGAACCAACACCGGGGAGCTGTTTTTT.

In this sample, this clonotype turned up a few times. The CDR3 region is CASSYLQGRETQYF. The CDR3 bases are TGCGCCAGCAGCTACCTCCAGGGTCGAGAGACCCAGTACTTC. V and J are TRBV5-1 and TRBJ2-5; D might be TRBD1 (5 bases). With 3 bases removed from V and 4 bases from J, the gap between germline ends came to 13 bases. There are 14 residues in the CDR3. Germline V gene sequence: CDR1 SGHRS, CDR2 YFSETQ.

In DNA form, the CDR3 reads TGCGCCAGCAGCTTGACAGGGGGCCATGAGCAGTTCTTC. Translating it yields CASSLTGGHEQFF. V usage is TRBV5-1 and J usage is TRBJ2-1; 9 nucleotides line up with TRBD1. Trimming at V came to 1 base and at J to 8 bases, leaving 1 base not matched to a gene. Germline CDR1 reads SGHRS; CDR2 reads YFSETQ. This CDR3 is built from 13 residues.

The V call is TRBV6-6, the J call TRBJ2-5; TRBD2 aligns across 8 bases. The CDR3 runs to 13 residues. The V segment lost 7 bases and the J segment 3 bases; nucleotides outside the gene matches: 4. The germline V gene encodes CDR1 MNHNY and CDR2 SVGAGI (reference sequence). In nucleotides, the CDR3 is TGTGCCAGCACCTGGGGACTAGAAGAGACCCAGTACTTC. It is translated as CASTWGLEETQYF.

A few counts support this clonotype. The rearrangement links TRBV7-8 to TRBJ2-3; TRBD2 matches 10 bases. Unmatched junction bases numbered 6, after V lost 1 base and J lost 2 bases. CDR1 and CDR2 from the germline V gene are SGHVS and FQNEAQ. The CDR3 extends over 17 amino acids. CDR3 DNA: TGTGCCAGCAGCTTAGTGGCTAGCGGGGGACCCACAGATACGCAGTATTTT. Its translation is CASSLVASGGPTDTQYF. The variable domain in full, completed from reference TRBV7-8 and TRBJ2-3, reads GAGVSQSPRYKVAKRGQDVALRCDPISGHVSLFWYQQALGQGPEFLTYFQNEAQLDKSGLPSDRFFAERPEGSVSTLKIQRTQQEDSAVYLCASSLVASGGPTDTQYFGPGTRLTVL.

This clonotype was found a few times. This sequence joins TRBV14 and TRBJ2-1, with TRBD2 matching over 7 bases. CDR3 length equals 19 residues. With 0 bases clipped from V and 0 bases from J, the junction kept 11 bases outside the gene matches. Germline CDR1 and CDR2: SGHDN and FVKESK. The CDR3 DNA sequence: TGTGCCAGCAGCCAAGATCGTGGGGTAGCGGGCCTCTCCTACAATGAGCAGTTCTTC. This gives the protein CASSQDRGVAGLSYNEQFF.

In this sample, this clonotype turned up a few times. The chain recombines TRBV14 with TRBJ2-7; D is unclear. The V end was cut by 6 bases, the J end by 3 bases, with 9 bases between. Germline loops: CDR1 SGHDN, CDR2 FVKESK. The CDR3 runs 12 residues. CDR3 sequence (DNA): TGTGCCAGCAGTGCCCTATACTACGAGCAGTACTTC. Translating gives CASSALYYEQYF.

The sample holds a few counts of this clonotype. The chain combines TRBV3-1 with TRBJ2-2; 10 positions match TRBD1. The CDR3 length is 17 residues. Germline V CDR1 and CDR2: LGHDT, YNNKEL (reference sequence). The V gene end was trimmed by 1 base and the J gene end by 5 bases; junction bases not matched to a gene: 7. CDR3 sequence reads: CASSQGRDRGSTGELFF. DNA for the CDR3: TGTGCCAGCAGCCAAGGACGGGACAGGGGATCAACCGGGGAGCTGTTTTTT.

This clonotype was found a few times. The chain combines TRBV7-9 with TRBJ2-5; 10 bases are a match to TRBD2. Trimming took 0 bases from V and 5 from J; bases not matched to a gene: 6. This CDR3 has 16 residues. The V gene's germline CDR1 is SEHNR and CDR2 FQNEAQ (reference sequence). CDR3 coding DNA: TGTGCCAGCAGCTTAGCGTTTTCAGCGGGAGGGGAGACCCAGTACTTC. Translated: CASSLAFSAGGETQYF. Filled out from reference TRBV7-9 and TRBJ2-5, the complete variable domain reads DTGVSQNPRHKITKRGQNVTFRCDPISEHNRLYWYRQTLGQGPEFLTYFQNEAQLEKSRLLSDRFSAERPKGSFSTLEIQRTEQGDSAMYLCASSLAFSAGGETQYFGPGTRLLVL.

The chain uses TRBV10-3 and TRBJ2-4; D gene uncertain. With 8 bases removed from V and 1 base from J, the gap between germline ends came to 9 bases. The CDR3 loop spans 13 amino acids. From germline, CDR1 is ENHRY and CDR2 SYGVKD. Here the CDR3 DNA reads TGTGCCATCGCCGACGGTGCCAAAAACATTCAGTACTTC. This translates into CAIADGAKNIQYF.

The chain couples TRBV12-3 or TRBV12-4 to TRBJ1-5; 7 bases line up with TRBD1. V shed 3 bases and J 6 bases; nucleotides not matched to a gene: 5. This CDR3 is 14 amino acids long. Written as DNA, the CDR3 is TGTGCCAGCAGTTTGGGCAGGGGGGTTCAGCCCCAGCATTTT. Residues: CASSLGRGVQPQHF.

The chain couples TRBV29-1 to TRBJ2-5, with D possibly matching TRBD2 (7 bases). CDR3 size: 14 residues. Germline V CDR1 and CDR2: SQVTM, ANQGSEA. Between the trimmed V and J ends, which lost 3 bases and 5 bases, there was a span of 16 bases. The CDR3 nucleotides are TGCAGCGTTGAGGGGGCGGGAGTATCGGAGACCCAGTACTTC. It encodes CSVEGAGVSETQYF.

This sequence joins TRBV6-5 and TRBJ1-5; D not resolved. CDR1 and CDR2 (germline): MNHEY, SVGAGI. V was trimmed by 4 bases and J by 4 bases, leaving 8 bases between them. CDR3 length: 13 residues. The CDR3 region has the DNA TGTGCCAGCAGTTGGACGGCAAATCAGCCCCAGCATTTT. Its translation is CASSWTANQPQHF.

The chain is built from TRBV6-5 and TRBJ2-7, with 8 bases aligning to TRBD1. Germline V gives CDR1 MNHEY, CDR2 SVGAGI. Trimming took 0 bases from V and 5 from J; bases not matched to a gene: 3. CDR3 length equals 14 residues. The CDR3 DNA follows: TGTGCCAGCAGTTACTCGGGACAGGTACACGAGCAGTACTTC. Translating gives CASSYSGQVHEQYF.

This clonotype was seen at least ten times. The chain links TRBV5-1 to TRBJ2-5, with a tentative D call TRBD2 (6 bases). With 3 bases removed from V and 5 bases from J, the gap between germline ends came to 11 bases. This CDR3 has 13 residues. CDR1 and CDR2 from the germline V gene are SGHRS and YFSETQ. CDR3 in amino acids: CASSSPGGETQYF. The CDR3, as DNA: TGCGCCAGCAGCTCACCAGGAGGGGAGACCCAGTACTTC. The full variable domain, completed using reference TRBV5-1 and TRBJ2-5, is KAGVTQTPRYLIKTRGQQVTLSCSPISGHRSVSWYQQTPGQGLQFLFEYFSETQRNKGNFPGRFSGRQFSNSRSEMNVSTLELGDSALYLCASSSPGGETQYFGPGTRLLVL.

The chain links TRBV4-1 to TRBJ2-2; no clear D gene. The CDR3 has 15 residues. Germline CDR1 is MGHRA and CDR2 is YSYEKL. V lost 3 bases and J lost 4, with 12 bases in between. The CDR3 coding sequence is TGCGCCAGCAGCCACGACCTTTGGGGCACCGGGGAGCTGTTTTTT. Its protein product is CASSHDLWGTGELFF.

This clonotype was observed a few times. V gene TRBV5-1 combines with J gene TRBJ1-5, with D maybe TRBD1 (5 bases). In germline, CDR1 is SGHRS, CDR2 YFSETQ. The CDR3 sequence is 14 residues long. Trimming removed 4 bases at V and 3 bases at J, with 11 bases between. CDR3 sequence (DNA): TGCGCCAGCAGCGGTACAGGCTACAATCAGCCCCAGCATTTT. It encodes CASSGTGYNQPQHF.

This clonotype showed up just a few times. This rearrangement joins TRBV6-6 to TRBJ2-1; D might be TRBD2 (5 bases). Germline V CDR1 and CDR2: MNHNY, SVGAGI (reference sequence). Trimming pared 5 bases from V and 7 bases from J, leaving 15 bases between. CDR3 length: 14 amino acids. The CDR3 DNA reads as TGTGCCAGCAGTCCCCCCGGACTGAATAATGAGCAGTTCTTC. Its translation is CASSPPGLNNEQFF.

This clonotype came up a few times. The CDR3 loop reads CASSPGLDTDTQYF. The CDR3 DNA reads TGTGCCAGCAGCCCGGGACTAGATACAGATACGCAGTATTTT. V is TRBV6-5 and J is TRBJ2-3; the match to TRBD2 covers 8 bases. The CDR3 totals 14 residues. The J segment lost 3 bases and the V segment lost 6 bases, leaving 5 bases of the junction unmatched. Germline-derived CDR1 and CDR2 are MNHEY and SVGAGI.

The chain uses TRBV5-1 and TRBJ2-2; a weak D match, TRBD2 (5 bases). The V end lost 3 bases, the J end lost 1 base, and 13 bases lay between the germline ends. Germline assignment: CDR1 SGHRS and CDR2 YFSETQ. The CDR3 has 16 residues. CDR3 protein: CASSSYLTRNTGELFF. For the CDR3, the DNA is TGCGCCAGCAGCTCGTACCTCACTAGGAACACCGGGGAGCTGTTTTTT.

Remarks on this clonotype: A read error may be the cause here, since a much bigger clone is one base away. The chain uses TRBV20-1 and TRBJ2-3, with unresolved D. This CDR3 contains 10 residues. Trimming shortened V by 2 bases and J by 3 bases, and 0 bases separated the two germline ends. Germline values: CDR1 DFQATT, CDR2 SNEGSKA (reference sequence). CDR3 sequence reads: CSARTDTQYF. The CDR3 DNA reads TGCAGTGCTAGAACAGATACGCAGTATTTT.

This clonotype turned up a few times. This chain uses TRBV7-2 with TRBJ2-1; TRBD2 matches at 8 bases. CDR1 SGHTA and CDR2 FQGNSA come from the germline V gene. This CDR3 region has 16 residues. V lost 5 bases, J lost 7 bases, and 13 bases stayed unmatched. The CDR3 sequence: CASSELGVSGMNEQFF. The DNA for the CDR3 is TGTGCCAGCAGCGAGTTAGGGGTTAGCGGGATGAATGAGCAGTTCTTC. The entire variable domain, with the rest obtained from reference TRBV7-2 and TRBJ2-1, is as follows: GAGVSQSPSNKVTEKGKDVELRCDPISGHTALYWYRQSLGQGLEFLIYFQGNSAPDKSGLPSDRFSAERTGGSVSTLTIQRTQQEDSAVYLCASSELGVSGMNEQFFGPGTRLTVL.